A selection of T cell receptor beta chains follows, all from one sample in a study of CD8 T cells in Susac syndrome. TCRdb called the immunoSEQ multiplex PCR reads again in MiXCR, with one record for every CDR3 protein. The data hold roughly 150,000 distinct CDR3 sequences, with roughly 94% observed a single time. The specimen was CD4+ T cells from PBMCs. The receptors originated from a human donor with multiple sclerosis. CDR3s include the opening cysteine and the closing phenylalanine or tryptophan. A D gene is named only where the DNA matches it firmly. A row's size may be missing; if present it is once, few, many or a size class.

J gene: TRBJ1-5
D gene: TRBD1
clone size: -
V gene: TRBV23-1
CDR3 protein: CASPGTESNQPQHF
CDR3 DNA: TGCGCCAGTCCCGGGACAGAGAGCAATCAGCCCCAGCATTTT

J gene: TRBJ2-3
D gene: TRBD2
clone size: -
V gene: TRBV7-2
CDR3 protein: CADKTSGSTDTQYF
CDR3 DNA: TGTGCCGACAAAACTAGCGGGAGCACAGATACGCAGTATTTT

J gene: TRBJ2-3
D gene: -
clone size: -
V gene: TRBV24-1
CDR3 protein: CATSDPGRTDTQYF
CDR3 DNA: TGTGCCACCAGTGATCCGGGACGGACAGATACGCAGTATTTT

J gene: TRBJ2-1
D gene: -
clone size: once
V gene: TRBV9
CDR3 protein: CASSVAPGNNEQFF
CDR3 DNA: TGTGCCAGCAGCGTAGCACCCGGGAACAATGAGCAGTTCTTC

J gene: TRBJ2-7
D gene: TRBD1
clone size: -
V gene: TRBV7-9
CDR3 protein: CASSFLGQGVSEQYF
CDR3 DNA: TGTGCCAGCAGCTTCCTGGGACAGGGGGTAAGCGAGCAGTACTTC

J gene: TRBJ2-1
D gene: -
clone size: -
V gene: TRBV7-9
CDR3 protein: CASSELDEQFF
CDR3 DNA: TGTGCCAGCAGCGAGTTGGATGAGCAGTTCTTC

J gene: TRBJ2-1
D gene: -
clone size: -
V gene: TRBV2
CDR3 protein: CASKVRGSNEQFF
CDR3 DNA: TGTGCCAGCAAGGTCAGGGGATCCAATGAGCAGTTCTTC

J gene: TRBJ1-5
D gene: -
clone size: -
V gene: TRBV27
CDR3 protein: CASSLYNSNQPQHF
CDR3 DNA: TGTGCCAGCAGTTTATACAATAGCAATCAGCCCCAGCATTTT

J gene: TRBJ2-5
D gene: -
clone size: once
V gene: TRBV7-9
CDR3 protein: CASSPTGRGSHLQETQYF
CDR3 DNA: TGTGCCAGCAGTCCCACCGGGCGGGGTTCCCACCTCCAAGAGACCCAGTACTTC

J gene: TRBJ2-7
D gene: -
clone size: -
V gene: TRBV18
CDR3 protein: CASSEQAYEQYF
CDR3 DNA: TGTGCCAGCTCGGAGCAGGCCTACGAGCAGTACTTC

J gene: TRBJ1-2
D gene: -
clone size: -
V gene: TRBV30
CDR3 protein: CAWRSWGQANYGYTF
CDR3 DNA: TGTGCCTGGAGGAGTTGGGGGCAAGCTAACTATGGCTACACCTTC

J gene: TRBJ2-7
D gene: -
clone size: -
V gene: TRBV5-1
CDR3 protein: CASSLAQAAYEQYF
CDR3 DNA: TGCGCCAGCAGCTTGGCCCAGGCCGCCTACGAGCAGTACTTC

J gene: TRBJ1-5
D gene: -
clone size: -
V gene: TRBV7-9
CDR3 protein: CASSLGVRGPQHF
CDR3 DNA: TGTGCCAGCAGCTTAGGGGTTCGGGGGCCCCAGCATTTT

J gene: TRBJ1-6
D gene: -
clone size: -
V gene: TRBV9
CDR3 protein: CASSVPRREPLHF
CDR3 DNA: TGTGCCAGCAGCGTACCTCGGAGGGAACCCCTCCACTTT

J gene: TRBJ1-1
D gene: TRBD1
clone size: -
V gene: TRBV18
CDR3 protein: CASSPRGDRENTEAFF
CDR3 DNA: TGTGCCAGCTCACCCCGGGGGGACAGGGAGAACACTGAAGCTTTCTTT

J gene: TRBJ1-4
D gene: -
clone size: -
V gene: TRBV20-1
CDR3 protein: CSARDVGTNEKLFF
CDR3 DNA: TGCAGTGCTAGGGACGTCGGAACTAATGAAAAACTGTTTTTT

J gene: TRBJ1-2
D gene: -
clone size: -
V gene: TRBV30
CDR3 protein: CASRTVIYYGYTF
CDR3 DNA: TGTGCCAGCCGGACGGTGATCTACTATGGCTACACCTTC

J gene: TRBJ2-6
D gene: -
clone size: -
V gene: TRBV6-2/TRBV6-3
CDR3 protein: CASSDGQSGANVLTF
CDR3 DNA: TGTGCCAGCAGTGACGGACAGTCTGGGGCCAACGTCCTGACTTTC

J gene: TRBJ2-5
D gene: -
clone size: -
V gene: TRBV19
CDR3 protein: CASSSGDSQGETQYF
CDR3 DNA: TGTGCCAGTAGTTCCGGGGACTCCCAGGGAGAGACCCAGTACTTC

J gene: TRBJ1-5
D gene: -
clone size: -
V gene: TRBV11-2
CDR3 protein: CASSFSGNDQPQHF
CDR3 DNA: TGTGCCAGCAGCTTTTCAGGGAACGATCAGCCCCAGCATTTT

J gene: TRBJ2-3
D gene: TRBD2
clone size: once
V gene: TRBV10-3
CDR3 protein: CATRTSGRALDTQYF
CDR3 DNA: TGTGCCACCCGAACTAGCGGGAGGGCACTGGATACGCAGTATTTT

J gene: TRBJ2-1
D gene: -
clone size: -
V gene: TRBV30
CDR3 protein: CAWSVTNEQFF
CDR3 DNA: TGTGCCTGGAGTGTGACCAATGAGCAGTTCTTC

J gene: TRBJ1-2
D gene: -
clone size: -
V gene: TRBV6-6
CDR3 protein: CASSPGDRGYTF
CDR3 DNA: TGTGCCAGCAGCCCGGGGGACCGTGGCTACACCTTC

J gene: TRBJ2-1
D gene: TRBD2
clone size: once
V gene: TRBV24-1
CDR3 protein: CATSDPTSGRGNEQFF
CDR3 DNA: TGTGCCACCAGTGACCCGACTAGCGGGAGGGGTAATGAGCAGTTCTTC

J gene: TRBJ2-1
D gene: TRBD2
clone size: -
V gene: TRBV15
CDR3 protein: CATSRVGLADNNEQFF
CDR3 DNA: TGTGCCACCAGCAGAGTTGGGCTAGCGGATAACAATGAGCAGTTCTTC

J gene: TRBJ2-7
D gene: TRBD1
clone size: -
V gene: TRBV12-3/TRBV12-4
CDR3 protein: CASRGQGGTYEQYF
CDR3 DNA: TGTGCCAGCAGGGGACAGGGGGGGACCTACGAGCAGTACTTC

J gene: TRBJ1-3
D gene: -
clone size: -
V gene: TRBV30
CDR3 protein: CAWSVRAGNTIYF
CDR3 DNA: TGTGCCTGGAGTGTAAGGGCTGGAAACACCATATATTTT

J gene: TRBJ1-2
D gene: -
clone size: -
V gene: TRBV5-1
CDR3 protein: CASSLEQGGYGYTF
CDR3 DNA: TGCGCCAGCAGCTTGGAACAGGGAGGGTATGGCTACACCTTC

J gene: TRBJ2-7
D gene: -
clone size: -
V gene: TRBV14
CDR3 protein: CASSRTAGSYEQYF
CDR3 DNA: TGTGCCAGCAGCAGGACCGCCGGGAGCTACGAGCAGTACTTC

J gene: TRBJ2-3
D gene: -
clone size: few
V gene: TRBV2
CDR3 protein: CATSSSTDTQYF
CDR3 DNA: TGTGCCACCTCGTCATCTACAGATACGCAGTATTTT

J gene: TRBJ2-7
D gene: -
clone size: -
V gene: TRBV2
CDR3 protein: CASRNLYEQYF
CDR3 DNA: TGTGCCAGCAGGAACCTCTACGAGCAGTACTTC

J gene: TRBJ2-7
D gene: -
clone size: -
V gene: TRBV7-2
CDR3 protein: CASSLARGSGEQYF
CDR3 DNA: TGTGCCAGCAGCTTAGCGCGCGGTTCGGGAGAGCAGTACTTC

J gene: TRBJ2-7
D gene: -
clone size: -
V gene: TRBV20-1
CDR3 protein: CSARGPYEQYF
CDR3 DNA: TGCAGTGCTAGGGGGCCCTACGAGCAGTACTTC

J gene: TRBJ1-3
D gene: -
clone size: -
V gene: TRBV7-9
CDR3 protein: CASSLDRGSSGNTIYF
CDR3 DNA: TGTGCCAGCAGCTTAGATCGTGGGAGCTCTGGAAACACCATATATTTT

J gene: TRBJ2-3
D gene: TRBD2
clone size: -
V gene: TRBV5-1
CDR3 protein: CASSLTREMDTQYF
CDR3 DNA: TGCGCCAGCAGCCTGACGCGGGAGATGGATACGCAGTATTTT

J gene: TRBJ1-4
D gene: -
clone size: -
V gene: TRBV2
CDR3 protein: CASSEERGEEKLFF
CDR3 DNA: TGTGCCAGCAGTGAAGAGAGGGGGGAGGAAAAACTGTTTTTT

J gene: TRBJ2-6
D gene: -
clone size: -
V gene: TRBV27
CDR3 protein: CASSLQGHSGANVLTF
CDR3 DNA: TGTGCCAGCAGTTTGCAGGGCCACTCTGGGGCCAACGTCCTGACTTTC

J gene: TRBJ2-3
D gene: -
clone size: -
V gene: TRBV7-2
CDR3 protein: CASSLSQDRSTDTQYF
CDR3 DNA: TGTGCCAGCAGCTTATCACAGGACAGAAGCACAGATACGCAGTATTTT

J gene: TRBJ1-1
D gene: -
clone size: -
V gene: TRBV6-5
CDR3 protein: CASSYRELNTEAFF
CDR3 DNA: TGTGCCAGCAGTTACCGAGAGCTGAACACTGAAGCTTTCTTT

J gene: TRBJ2-1
D gene: -
clone size: -
V gene: TRBV29-1
CDR3 protein: CSAARGSYNEQFF
CDR3 DNA: TGCAGCGCCGCAAGGGGCTCCTACAATGAGCAGTTCTTC

J gene: TRBJ2-1
D gene: TRBD2
clone size: -
V gene: TRBV6-5
CDR3 protein: CASRYLSGRSYNEQFF
CDR3 DNA: TGTGCCAGCAGATACCTTAGCGGGAGATCCTACAATGAGCAGTTCTTC

J gene: TRBJ2-5
D gene: -
clone size: -
V gene: TRBV7-2
CDR3 protein: CASSRATRETQYF
CDR3 DNA: TGTGCCAGCAGCCGGGCTACTCGAGAGACCCAGTACTTC

J gene: TRBJ1-2
D gene: -
clone size: -
V gene: TRBV6-5
CDR3 protein: CASSYSRGPYGYTF
CDR3 DNA: TGTGCCAGCAGTTACAGCCGGGGACCCTATGGCTACACCTTC

J gene: TRBJ1-5
D gene: -
clone size: once
V gene: TRBV10-3
CDR3 protein: CAISSEGDQPQHF
CDR3 DNA: TGTGCCATCAGTAGTGAAGGGGACCAGCCCCAGCATTTT

J gene: TRBJ1-4
D gene: -
clone size: -
V gene: TRBV20-1
CDR3 protein: CSASEPTNEKLFF
CDR3 DNA: TGCAGTGCCAGCGAACCAACTAATGAAAAACTGTTTTTT

J gene: TRBJ1-2
D gene: -
clone size: once
V gene: TRBV12-5
CDR3 protein: CASGLVRAVNYGYTF
CDR3 DNA: TGTGCTAGTGGTTTGGTACGTGCGGTGAACTATGGCTACACCTTC

J gene: TRBJ2-4
D gene: TRBD2
clone size: -
V gene: TRBV7-9
CDR3 protein: CASSTHGTSLFF
CDR3 DNA: TGTGCCAGCAGCACTCACGGGACTAGCTTGTTTTTC